This T cell receptor beta chain was documented in a study of T cell responses to AZD1222 COVID-19 vaccine. Study conclusions and caveats: The repertoires were collected only after the peak T cell response.

TCRdb's copy holds only in-frame clones and misses some; the assay was immunoSEQ multiplex PCR. The sample contains 150,000 to 200,000 clones, about 93% of which appear only once. Germline-derived CDR1 and CDR2 are SGHTA and FQGTGA. The CDR3 length is 13 residues. V lost 2 bases and J 7 bases, leaving 11 bases between the germline ends. Regarding this clone: Its cognate antigen is unknown.

The J gene is TRBJ1-1, the V gene TRBV7-3; no clear D gene. This sample comprised peripheral blood, obtained 28 days after the second dose of the MenACWY control vaccine. The sequence was collected from an adult who received the MenACWY meningococcal vaccine as a control. The CDR3 spells CASSLGPRDEAFF. The CDR3 DNA sequence: TGTGCCAGCAGCTTAGGCCCGCGTGATGAAGCTTTCTTT.